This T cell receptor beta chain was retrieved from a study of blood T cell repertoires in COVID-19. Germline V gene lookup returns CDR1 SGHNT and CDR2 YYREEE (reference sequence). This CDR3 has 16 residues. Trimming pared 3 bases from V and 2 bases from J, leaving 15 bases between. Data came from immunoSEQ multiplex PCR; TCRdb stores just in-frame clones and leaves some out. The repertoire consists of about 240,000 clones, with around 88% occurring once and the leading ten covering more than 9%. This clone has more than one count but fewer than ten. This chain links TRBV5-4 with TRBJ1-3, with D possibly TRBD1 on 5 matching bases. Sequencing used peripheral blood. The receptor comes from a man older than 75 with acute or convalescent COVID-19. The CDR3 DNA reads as TGTGCCAGCAGCTGGGCCGGGGGAGCAACTGGAAACACCATATATTTT. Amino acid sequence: CASSWAGGATGNTIYF.